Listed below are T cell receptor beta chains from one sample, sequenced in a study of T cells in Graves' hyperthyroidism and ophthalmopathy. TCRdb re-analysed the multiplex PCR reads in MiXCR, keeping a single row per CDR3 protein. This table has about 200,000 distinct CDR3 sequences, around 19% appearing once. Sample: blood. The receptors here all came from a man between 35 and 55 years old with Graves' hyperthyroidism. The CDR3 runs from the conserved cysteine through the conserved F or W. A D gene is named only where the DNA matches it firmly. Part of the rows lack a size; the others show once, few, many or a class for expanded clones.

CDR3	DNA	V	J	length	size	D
CASSPPQAGLRYGYTF	TGTGCCAGCTCACCACCTCAGGCGGGACTTAGATATGGCTACACCTTC	TRBV18	TRBJ1-2	16	many	-
CSVTGTIYEQYF	TGCAGCGTCACCGGGACGATCTACGAGCAGTACTTC	TRBV29-1	TRBJ2-7	12	-	-
CASSLGLAVTDTQYF	TGTGCCAGCAGTTTAGGGCTAGCGGTCACAGATACGCAGTATTTT	TRBV2	TRBJ2-3	15	-	TRBD2
CAWSVRGQLDQPQHF	TGTGCCTGGAGTGTACGGGGACAGTTGGATCAGCCCCAGCATTTT	TRBV30	TRBJ1-5	15	few	TRBD1
CASSKEAGESTDTQYF	TGCGCCAGCAGCAAAGAAGCGGGGGAAAGCACAGATACGCAGTATTTT	TRBV4-1	TRBJ2-3	16	-	TRBD2
CASSPSGNQPQHF	TGCGCCAGCAGCCCTAGTGGCAATCAGCCCCAGCATTTT	TRBV5-1	TRBJ1-5	13	many	-
CASSPWTGERYEQYF	TGCGCCAGCAGCCCGTGGACAGGGGAGAGGTACGAGCAGTACTTC	TRBV5-1	TRBJ2-7	15	many	TRBD1
CASSEAPGRNYGYTF	TGTGCCAGCAGTGAAGCGCCAGGGAGGAACTATGGCTACACCTTC	TRBV6-1	TRBJ1-2	15	many	-
CSARVPGHFGYGYTF	TGCAGTGCTAGAGTTCCGGGACATTTTGGGTATGGCTACACCTTC	TRBV20-1	TRBJ1-2	15	many	-
CAWSVGRNSGNTIYF	TGTGCCTGGAGTGTAGGCCGAAACTCTGGAAACACCATATATTTT	TRBV30	TRBJ1-3	15	few	-
CASSYTTGDFTEAFF	TGTGCCAGCAGCTATACGACAGGCGATTTCACTGAAGCTTTCTTT	TRBV7-8	TRBJ1-1	15	many	-
CASSEYADTDTQYF	TGTGCCAGCAGTGAATACGCGGACACAGATACGCAGTATTTT	TRBV6-1	TRBJ2-3	14	-	-
CASSVNGGYEQYF	TGTGCCAGCAGTGTAAACGGAGGCTACGAGCAGTACTTC	TRBV2	TRBJ2-7	13	many	-
CASSVGPGTGNEKLFF	TGTGCCAGCAGTGTTGGGCCCGGGACGGGCAATGAAAAACTGTTTTTT	TRBV12-3/TRBV12-4	TRBJ1-4	16	-	-
CSASRIGGQGGANEKLFF	TGCAGTGCTAGTCGAATAGGAGGACAGGGTGGGGCTAATGAAAAACTGTTTTTT	TRBV20-1	TRBJ1-4	18	many	TRBD1
CSARIRGGIGETQYF	TGCAGTGCTAGAATTCGCGGGGGGATTGGTGAGACCCAGTACTTC	TRBV20-1	TRBJ2-5	15	few	TRBD2
CASSLQHGELFF	TGTGCCAGCAGTTTACAGCACGGGGAGCTGTTTTTT	TRBV27	TRBJ2-2	12	many	-
CASSPGGTTDTQYF	TGTGCCAGCTCACCCGGGGGAACCACAGATACGCAGTATTTT	TRBV18	TRBJ2-3	14	many	-
CASSQEGAITAGTQYF	TGCGCCAGCAGCCAAGAAGGGGCGATTACCGCGGGAACCCAGTACTTC	TRBV4-3	TRBJ2-5	16	-	-
CASSRLAGGRYEQYF	TGTGCCAGCAGCCGACTAGCGGGGGGGCGCTACGAGCAGTACTTC	TRBV7-3	TRBJ2-7	15	-	TRBD2
CASSSQGTGGQETQYF	TGTGCCAGCAGCTCCCAGGGGACAGGGGGACAAGAGACCCAGTACTTC	TRBV7-9	TRBJ2-5	16	many	TRBD1
CVSSLDYNEQFF	TGCGTCAGCAGCTTGGACTACAATGAGCAGTTCTTC	TRBV5-1	TRBJ2-1	12	-	-
CASSQDLETGDEKLFF	TGTGCCAGCAGCCAAGATCTAGAGACCGGCGATGAAAAACTGTTTTTT	TRBV3-1	TRBJ1-4	16	-	-
CSARDPTVLAYEQYF	TGCAGTGCTAGAGATCCGACAGTCCTTGCCTACGAGCAGTACTTC	TRBV20-1	TRBJ2-7	15	many	-
CASSSVVAWGGNQPQHF	TGTGCCAGCAGTTCAGTAGTGGCGTGGGGTGGCAATCAGCCCCAGCATTTT	TRBV28	TRBJ1-5	17	many	-
CASSFMWSGDNERFF	TGCGCCAGCAGCTTTATGTGGTCAGGCGACAATGAGCGGTTCTTC	TRBV5-1	TRBJ2-1	15	-	-
CSVEDRVGTDTQYF	TGCAGCGTTGAAGATCGTGTGGGAACAGATACGCAGTATTTT	TRBV29-1	TRBJ2-3	14	many	-
CASSPRQGAEAFF	TGTGCCAGCAGTCCCCGACAGGGCGCTGAAGCTTTCTTT	TRBV12-3/TRBV12-4	TRBJ1-1	13	-	TRBD1
CASSLATGTPYEQYF	TGTGCCAGCAGCCTGGCAACAGGGACCCCCTACGAGCAGTACTTC	TRBV5-4	TRBJ2-7	15	many	-